Each of the 10 T cell receptor beta chains below was sequenced from the same sample in a study of blood T cell repertoires in COVID-19. The repertoire was sequenced with immunoSEQ multiplex PCR; TCRdb's copy has only in-frame clones and lacks some. The repertoire holds around 40,000 clones, around nine tenths seen once, with roughly an eighth in the top ten. The sequencing input was peripheral blood. Receptors were obtained from a human donor in a cohort sampled during active COVID-19.

The V call is TRBV6-2 or TRBV6-3, the J call TRBJ1-1, with no clear D. With 5 bases removed from V and 1 base from J, the gap between germline ends came to 11 bases. CDR1 and CDR2 (germline): MNHEY, SVGEGT. The CDR3 is made up of 14 amino acids. CDR3 region: CASSHPGPNTEAFF. Written as DNA, the CDR3 is TGTGCCAGCAGTCACCCTGGCCCGAACACTGAAGCTTTCTTT.

This rearrangement joins TRBV24-1 to TRBJ2-1; 7 bases are a match to TRBD1. With V trimmed by 2 bases and J by 6 bases, 9 bases remained unmatched. The germline CDR1 and CDR2 sequences are KGHDR and SFDVKD. This CDR3 contains 16 residues. The CDR3 bases are TGTGCCACCAGTGATTCCGCAGGGGCAGGGGGCAATGAGCAGTTCTTC. Translated, it gives CATSDSAGAGGNEQFF.

The chain recombines TRBV2 with TRBJ2-5, with 7 bases that match TRBD1. Germline assignment: CDR1 SNHLY and CDR2 FYNNEI. This CDR3 comprises 15 residues. The V gene end was trimmed by 6 bases and the J gene end by 4 bases; junction bases not matched to a gene: 11. In DNA, the CDR3 is TGTGCCAGCAGCCCCCTAGGGACAGTTATAGAGACCCAGTACTTC. Residues: CASSPLGTVIETQYF.

The rearrangement uses TRBV7-3 and TRBJ2-1; D gene uncertain. CDR1 and CDR2 (germline): SGHTA, FQGTGA. Trimming stripped 4 bases from V and 9 bases from J, with 10 bases between. The CDR3 spans 12 residues. The CDR3 is CASSSRSSEQFF. The CDR3 nucleotides read TGTGCCAGCAGCTCCCGTTCCTCTGAGCAGTTCTTC. The variable domain in full, with the rest retrieved from reference TRBV7-3 and TRBJ2-1, is GAGVSQTPSNKVTEKGKYVELRCDPISGHTALYWYRQSLGQGPEFLIYFQGTGAADDSGLPNDRFFAVRPEGSVSTLKIQRTERGDSAVYLCASSSRSSEQFFGPGTRLTVL.

The chain combines TRBV19 with TRBJ1-4, with no clear D. V dropped 5 bases and J dropped 2 bases, with 18 bases sitting between them. This CDR3 region has 17 residues. Germline values: CDR1 LNHDA, CDR2 SQIVND (reference sequence). Written as DNA, the CDR3 is TGTGCCAGTAGTCTCGGCCTTCGAGGAGGCACTAATGAAAAACTGTTTTTT. This gives the protein CASSLGLRGGTNEKLFF.

The chain links TRBV9 to TRBJ2-5; TRBD2 matches 12 bases. CDR1 SGDLS and CDR2 YYNGEE come from the germline V gene. CDR3 size: 16 residues. Trimming took 0 bases from V and 4 from J; bases not matched to a gene: 4. CDR3 amino acids: CASSVVASGGVETQYF. As DNA, the CDR3 is TGTGCCAGCAGCGTAGTGGCTAGCGGGGGGGTAGAGACCCAGTACTTC.

CDR3 nucleotides: TGCGCCAGCAGCTTGGAACCAGGCCACTCTGGAAACACCATATATTTT. It translates to CASSLEPGHSGNTIYF. This sequence joins TRBV5-1 and TRBJ1-3; D remains unclear. This CDR3 has 16 residues. The germline V gene encodes CDR1 SGHRS and CDR2 YFSETQ. Trimming removed 0 bases from V and 0 bases from J, with 10 bases in between.

The rearrangement links TRBV12-3 or TRBV12-4 to TRBJ1-1; D ambiguous. CDR3 length: 11 residues. V was clipped by 6 bases and J by 11 bases, with 13 bases between them. The CDR3: CASRGVDGAFF. Written as DNA, the CDR3 is TGTGCCAGCAGGGGAGTCGACGGGGCTTTCTTT.

A remark on this clone: Relative to the germline gene, one junction end is altered; a read error may explain this. The chain employs TRBV7-7 and TRBJ2-5, with D perhaps matching TRBD2 (7 bases). This CDR3 contains 14 residues. Germline V gene sequence: CDR1 SSHAT, CDR2 FNYEAQ (reference sequence). CDR3 amino acids: CASRGAGPEETQYF. The DNA of the CDR3 is TGTGCTAGCAGGGGAGCGGGGCCCGAAGAGACCCAGTACTTC. Full variable domain (outside the CDR3, taken from reference TRBV7-7 and TRBJ2-5): GAGVSQSPRYKVTKRGQDVTLRCDPISSHATLYWYQQALGQGPEFLTYFNYEAQPDKSGLPSDRFSAERPEGSISTLTIQRTEQRDSAMYRCASRGAGPEETQYFGPGTRLLVL.

The chain couples TRBV18 to TRBJ2-2; TRBD1 agrees at 7 bases. The CDR3 length is 15 residues. J lost 0 bases, V lost 8 bases, and 6 bases had no gene match. CDR1 is KGHSH, CDR2 LQKENI, per germline. The CDR3 spells CASGVGTANTGELFF. The CDR3 region has the DNA TGTGCCAGCGGGGTTGGGACAGCGAACACCGGGGAGCTGTTTTTT.